What follows is one TCR beta chain and its context. Distinct nucleotide sequences in the sample also encode this CDR3. This sample is part of a study of cytomegalovirus exposure and HLA in healthy donors. Trimming took off 3 bases at V and 4 bases at J, with 4 bases between the two ends. CDR3 length: 11 residues. Per the germline V gene, CDR1 is SNHLY and CDR2 is FYNNEI. This PCR relied on a set of 60 Vbeta primers and 13 Jbeta primers. Generated by immunoSEQ multiplex PCR, the TCRdb table keeps only in-frame clones and is missing some. The table shows about 180,000 clones, with about 82% occurring only once.

The genes are TRBV2 and TRBJ2-7, with D unresolved. Material for sequencing was PBMCs. This TCR was recovered from a man aged 18-30 years in good health and CMV-seronegative. CDR3 DNA sequence: TGTGCCAGCAGTGAGAGATACGAGCAGTACTTC. Its protein product is CASSERYEQYF.